Following are 27 T cell receptor beta chains from one sample sequenced in a study of shared clonotypes between healthy human individuals (TCRdb year 2020). The library came from the immunoSEQ multiplex PCR assay. This immuneACCESS table, as held by TCRdb, lists in-frame sequences with V and J called but not all clones. Of the missing ones, under half trace to an unresolved V gene in checked studies; the others have no known cause. The sample has 2,500,000 or so clones on record, over 85% of them singletons. The ten largest make up roughly 0.13% of the sample. The sequenced sample consisted of naive CD4+ T cells sorted from blood. According to the study, the label for this sample's cell subset or site signals: CD45RA+ positively selected. The receptor source for this set is a man between 18 and 35 years old in good health.

The chain couples TRBV5-1 to TRBJ2-3; TRBD1 aligns across 8 bases. The trim removed 4 bases at V and 4 bases at J, leaving 8 bases unmatched. This CDR3 has 15 residues. In germline, CDR1 is SGHRS, CDR2 YFSETQ. CDR3 in amino acids: CASSMNGQGADTQYF. CDR3 bases: TGCGCCAGCAGCATGAACGGACAGGGCGCAGATACGCAGTATTTT.

In nucleotides, the CDR3 is TGTGCCAGCACCAGGTGGGGGGCAGCTAATGAAAAACTGTTTTTT. This sequence encodes CASTRWGAANEKLFF. The V call is TRBV2, the J call TRBJ1-4; tentatively, D is TRBD1 (6 bases). This CDR3 contains 15 residues. The germline gives CDR1 SNHLY, CDR2 FYNNEI. The germline V and J ends were trimmed by 7 bases and 3 bases, with 15 bases remaining between them. The variable domain in full, completed from reference TRBV2 and TRBJ1-4, reads EPEVTQTPSHQVTQMGQEVILRCVPISNHLYFYWYRQILGQKVEFLVSFYNNEISEKSEIFDDQFSVERPDGSNFTLKIRSTKLEDSAMYFCASTRWGAANEKLFFGSGTQLSVL.

Points on this clone: Additional DNA sequences in this sample encode the identical CDR3. This chain connects TRBV5-4 to TRBJ2-2; TRBD2 is a possible D gene (5 bases). The CDR3 runs to 13 residues. CDR1 SGHNT and CDR2 YYREEE come from the germline V gene (reference sequence). V was clipped by 5 bases and J by 5 bases, with 10 bases between them. CDR3 in DNA: TGTGCCAGCAGTCTAGGCGGGACCGGGGAGCTGTTTTTT. This sequence encodes CASSLGGTGELFF.

The chain combines TRBV30 with TRBJ1-3; unclear D gene. This CDR3 is built from 16 residues. CDR1 is GTSNPN and CDR2 is SVGIG in the germline V gene (reference sequence). Trimming shortened V by 3 bases and J by 4 bases, and 19 bases separated the two germline ends. CDR3 residues: CAWSTQGRERGNTIYF. The CDR3 DNA sequence: TGTGCCTGGAGCACCCAAGGGAGGGAGAGGGGAAACACCATATATTTT.

The rearrangement joins TRBV6-5 to TRBJ2-3; the D gene is possibly TRBD2 (6 bases). Germline CDR1 reads MNHEY; CDR2 reads SVGAGI. Trimming took 6 bases from V and 2 from J, leaving 15 bases between them. The CDR3 is 15 residues long. CDR3 region: CASSLWGEYTDTQYF. CDR3 coding DNA: TGTGCCAGCAGCCTCTGGGGGGAGTACACAGATACGCAGTATTTT.

The gene calls are TRBV5-4 and TRBJ2-1; 7 bases agree with TRBD1. The length of the CDR3 is 15 residues. Germline CDR1 reads SGHNT; CDR2 reads YYREEE (reference sequence). The J segment lost 8 bases and the V segment lost 0 bases, leaving 8 bases of the junction unmatched. CDR3 sequence (DNA): TGTGCCAGCAGCTTGGTCCAGGGGGTTCCGCATGAGCAGTTCTTC. It yields the protein CASSLVQGVPHEQFF.

The chain carries TRBV30 and TRBJ2-7; D is tentatively TRBD1 or TRBD2 (5 bases each). Between the trimmed V and J ends, which lost 7 bases and 6 bases, there was a span of 13 bases. Looked up from germline, CDR1 is GTSNPN and CDR2 is SVGIG (reference sequence). This CDR3 is built from 11 residues. This chain's CDR3 is CASRGAGEQYF. CDR3 nucleotide sequence: TGTGCCTCCCGAGGGGCTGGCGAGCAGTACTTC.

This chain links TRBV6-1 with TRBJ2-1; possibly TRBD1 or TRBD2 for D (6 bases each). Germline lookup yields CDR1 MNHNS and CDR2 SASEGT. The CDR3 is made up of 15 amino acids. V was clipped by 4 bases and J by 7 bases, with 17 bases between them. This chain's CDR3 is CASSVGGLGINEQFF. CDR3 nucleotides: TGTGCCAGCAGTGTTGGGGGGCTAGGGATTAATGAGCAGTTCTTC.

The chain links TRBV7-9 to TRBJ1-2; the D is unclear. Between the trimmed V and J ends, which lost 1 base and 8 bases, there was a span of 11 bases. This CDR3 is 13 amino acids long. Per the germline V gene, CDR1 is SEHNR and CDR2 is FQNEAQ (reference sequence). CDR3 loop: CASSLGSLWGYTF. The CDR3 bases are TGTGCCAGCAGCTTAGGTTCCCTTTGGGGCTACACCTTC.

A single count supports this clone. The CDR3 protein is CAWRGRPVGHSPLHF. CDR3 sequence (DNA): TGTGCCTGGAGGGGCCGACCGGTAGGTCATTCACCCCTCCACTTT. V usage is TRBV30 and J usage is TRBJ1-6; D not resolved. Trimming stripped 3 bases from V and 8 bases from J, with 17 bases between. This CDR3 contains 15 residues. Germline V lookup: CDR1 GTSNPN, CDR2 SVGIG (reference sequence).

The chain links TRBV7-9 to TRBJ1-2, with a possible D match to TRBD1 (6 bases). The CDR3 length is 14 residues. Trimming took off 5 bases at V and 1 base at J, with 11 bases between the two ends. CDR1 is SEHNR, CDR2 FQNEAQ, per germline (reference sequence). CDR3 sequence (DNA): TGTGCCAGCAGCCCCGGGACACATAACTATGGCTACACCTTC. Protein product: CASSPGTHNYGYTF. Combining the CDR3 with reference TRBV7-9 and TRBJ1-2 gives the whole variable domain DTGVSQNPRHKITKRGQNVTFRCDPISEHNRLYWYRQTLGQGPEFLTYFQNEAQLEKSRLLSDRFSAERPKGSFSTLEIQRTEQGDSAMYLCASSPGTHNYGYTFGSGTRLTVV.

V and J are TRBV6-5 and TRBJ1-1; D ambiguous. Trimming stripped 0 bases from V and 1 base from J, with 9 bases between. The CDR3 runs 15 residues. Germline CDR1 and CDR2: MNHEY and SVGAGI. CDR3 loop: CASSYSTDTNTEAFF. CDR3 sequence (DNA): TGTGCCAGCAGTTACTCAACAGATACGAACACTGAAGCTTTCTTT.

The chain combines TRBV6-5 with TRBJ2-1, with 9 nucleotides matching TRBD2. CDR1 MNHEY and CDR2 SVGAGI come from the germline V gene. Trimming took 5 bases from V and 8 from J; bases not matched to a gene: 10. The CDR3 has 15 amino acids. The CDR3 DNA is TGTGCCAGCAGTCCATACTCGGGACTAGCCTATGAGCAGTTCTTC. This sequence encodes CASSPYSGLAYEQFF.

Worth noting for this clone: The sample has other DNA sequences that encode this CDR3 too. V gene TRBV18 combines with J gene TRBJ2-7; TRBD2 agrees at 15 bases. CDR1 and CDR2 (germline): KGHSH, LQKENI. The junction had 3 bases not matched to a gene; V was cut back by 3 bases and J by 6 bases. The CDR3 runs to 15 residues. The CDR3 coding sequence is TGTGCCAGCTCACCTCCGGGACTAGCGGGGGGCGAGCAGTACTTC. Its protein is CASSPPGLAGGEQYF. Filled out from reference TRBV18 and TRBJ2-7, the complete variable domain reads NAGVMQNPRHLVRRRGQEARLRCSPMKGHSHVYWYRQLPEEGLKFMVYLQKENIIDESGMPKERFSAEFPKEGPSILRIQQVVRGDSAAYFCASSPPGLAGGEQYFGPGTRLTVT.

The CDR3 spells CASSEPGQGSADTQYF. Here the CDR3 DNA reads TGTGCCAGCAGTGAGCCCGGACAGGGGTCGGCAGATACGCAGTATTTT. The V gene is TRBV6-1, the J gene TRBJ2-3; 9 bases are a match to TRBD1. The CDR3 runs to 16 residues. CDR1 and CDR2 from the germline V gene are MNHNS and SASEGT. The trim removed 3 bases at V and 4 bases at J, leaving 8 bases unmatched.

Written as DNA, the CDR3 is TGTGCCAGCACCGGAGGGGGGTCCGGAGGGACCCTCCACTTT. Its translation is CASTGGGSGGTLHF. The chain carries TRBV6-5 and TRBJ1-6; a possible D gene is TRBD1 (6 bases). The CDR3 length is 14 residues. With 7 bases removed from V and 14 bases from J, the gap between germline ends came to 21 bases. CDR1 and CDR2 from the germline V gene are MNHEY and SVGAGI.

This clone came up once. The chain is built from TRBV5-6 and TRBJ2-5; 9 nucleotides align to TRBD1. The CDR3 has 15 amino acids. CDR1 is SGHDT and CDR2 is YYEEEE in the germline V gene. V lost 0 bases, J lost 4 bases, and 4 bases stayed unmatched. The CDR3 spells CASSLVPTGGETQYF. For the CDR3, the DNA is TGTGCCAGCAGCTTGGTCCCGACAGGGGGAGAGACCCAGTACTTC.

The chain combines TRBV6-5 with TRBJ2-7; the D call may be TRBD1 or TRBD2 (5 bases each). V was trimmed by 6 bases and J by 4 bases, leaving 16 bases between them. Germline V gene data show CDR1 as MNHEY and CDR2 as SVGAGI. The CDR3 covers 14 residues. As DNA, the CDR3 is TGTGCCAGCAGACCCGGGACGGCACAATACGAGCAGTACTTC. As protein: CASRPGTAQYEQYF.

This chain connects TRBV4-3 to TRBJ2-1; the D gene is possibly TRBD2 (8 bases). This CDR3 has 16 residues. Deletions cut 3 bases from V and 7 bases from J, with 19 bases between. CDR1 and CDR2 (germline): LGHNA, YSLEER. CDR3 protein: CASSQLAGQTVNEQFF. DNA of the CDR3: TGCGCCAGCAGCCAGTTAGCGGGACAGACGGTAAATGAGCAGTTCTTC.

V gene TRBV13 combines with J gene TRBJ2-3, with unresolved D. V lost 4 bases to trimming and J lost 6 bases, with 8 bases between them. The germline V gene encodes CDR1 PRHDT and CDR2 FYEKMQ (reference sequence). CDR3 length: 12 amino acids. The CDR3 loop is CASSYRLDTQYF. As DNA, the CDR3 is TGTGCCAGCAGCTACCGCTTGGATACGCAGTATTTT.

The V call is TRBV7-2, the J call TRBJ1-5; D not resolved. Germline V gene lookup returns CDR1 SGHTA and CDR2 FQGNSA. The V and J ends lost 1 base and 5 bases respectively, with 6 bases between them. This CDR3 has 13 residues. The CDR3 nucleotides read TGTGCCAGCAGCTTAGGGGCCGATCAGCCCCAGCATTTT. Translation: CASSLGADQPQHF. The full variable domain, in which reference TRBV7-2 and TRBJ1-5 provide the parts outside the CDR3, is GAGVSQSPSNKVTEKGKDVELRCDPISGHTALYWYRQSLGQGLEFLIYFQGNSAPDKSGLPSDRFSAERTGGSVSTLTIQRTQQEDSAVYLCASSLGADQPQHFGDGTRLSIL.

The gene calls are TRBV10-3 and TRBJ2-1; 8 bases map to TRBD2. The V gene end was trimmed by 2 bases and the J gene end by 10 bases; junction bases not matched to a gene: 10. The CDR3 loop spans 15 amino acids. The V gene's germline CDR1 is ENHRY and CDR2 SYGVKD. CDR3 sequence reads: CAISEREGLPGEQFF. CDR3 in DNA: TGTGCCATCAGTGAGCGGGAGGGACTGCCCGGGGAGCAGTTCTTC.

This sequence joins TRBV5-5 and TRBJ1-2; D is undetermined. Trimming removed 0 bases at V and 4 bases at J, with 13 bases between. The germline V gene encodes CDR1 SGHKS and CDR2 YYEKEE (reference sequence). There are 15 residues in the CDR3. The CDR3 reads CASSLDWVGFYGYTF. The CDR3 nucleotides read TGTGCCAGCAGCTTGGATTGGGTGGGGTTCTATGGCTACACCTTC.

The chain couples TRBV2 to TRBJ1-6; D uncertain. The length of the CDR3 is 10 residues. Trimming removed 8 bases at V and 14 bases at J, with 10 bases between. CDR1 and CDR2 from the germline V gene are SNHLY and FYNNEI. In DNA form, the CDR3 reads TGTGCCAGCGGAGGGTACACCCTCCACTTT. This codes for CASGGYTLHF. Filled out from reference TRBV2 and TRBJ1-6, the complete variable domain reads EPEVTQTPSHQVTQMGQEVILRCVPISNHLYFYWYRQILGQKVEFLVSFYNNEISEKSEIFDDQFSVERPDGSNFTLKIRSTKLEDSAMYFCASGGYTLHFGNGTRLTVT.

This chain joins TRBV27 and TRBJ2-4; 7 nucleotides line up with TRBD1. CDR1 is MNHEY, CDR2 SMNVEV, per germline (reference sequence). This CDR3 comprises 16 residues. Losses at the gene ends were 5 bases for V and 0 bases for J; bases not matched to a gene: 7. DNA for the CDR3: TGTGCCAGCAGTCCGACAGGGTGGGGAGCCAAAAACATTCAGTACTTC. As protein: CASSPTGWGAKNIQYF.

The chain recombines TRBV2 with TRBJ2-3, with 10 bases matching TRBD2. Germline values: CDR1 SNHLY, CDR2 FYNNEI. This CDR3 is built from 17 residues. V lost 5 bases, J lost 0 bases, and 8 bases stayed unmatched. The CDR3 DNA follows: TGTGCCAGCAGTCCCCGGACTAGCGGAACTAGCACAGATACGCAGTATTTT. Its translation is CASSPRTSGTSTDTQYF.

The chain employs TRBV7-6 and TRBJ1-2, with D possibly being TRBD1 (6 bases). The V end was cut by 5 bases, the J end by 4 bases, with 20 bases between. Germline-derived CDR1 and CDR2 are SGHVS and FNYEAQ. CDR3 length: 16 amino acids. In DNA form, the CDR3 reads TGTGCCAGCAGCCTTGGACAGCCCGGTAATTTCTATGGCTACACCTTC. Encoded protein: CASSLGQPGNFYGYTF. The full variable domain, in which reference TRBV7-6 and TRBJ1-2 provide the parts outside the CDR3, is GAGVSQSPRYKVTKRGQDVALRCDPISGHVSLYWYRQALGQGPEFLTYFNYEAQQDKSGLPNDRFSAERPEGSISTLTIQRTEQRDSAMYRCASSLGQPGNFYGYTFGSGTRLTVV.